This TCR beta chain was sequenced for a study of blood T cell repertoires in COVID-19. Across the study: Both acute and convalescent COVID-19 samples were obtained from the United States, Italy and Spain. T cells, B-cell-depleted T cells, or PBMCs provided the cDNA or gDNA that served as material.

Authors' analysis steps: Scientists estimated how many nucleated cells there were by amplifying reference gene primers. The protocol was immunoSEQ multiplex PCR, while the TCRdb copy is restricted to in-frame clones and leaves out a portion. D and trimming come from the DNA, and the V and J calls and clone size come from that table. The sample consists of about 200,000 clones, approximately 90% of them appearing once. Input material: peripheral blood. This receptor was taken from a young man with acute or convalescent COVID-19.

The CDR3, as DNA: TGCGCCAGCAGTGCCCAGGTGAACACTGAAGCTTTCTTT. This sequence encodes CASSAQVNTEAFF. The chain employs TRBV10-1 and TRBJ1-1; D is undetermined. V lost 4 bases and J 0 bases, leaving 6 bases between the germline ends. CDR3 size: 13 residues. Germline-derived CDR1 and CDR2 are WNHNN and SYGVQD (reference sequence).